Detailed here is one T cell receptor (beta chain). Its target is not known. Method: immunoSEQ multiplex PCR; TCRdb's copy keeps in-frame clones and lacks some. The sample consists of some 86,000 clones, roughly 91% of them appearing once. The record originates from a study of OX40 agonist ivuxolimab in advanced cancers. The study, taken as a whole, reports: Some patients who did not respond also had low normalized T-cell clonal expansion. More expanded clones were seen, on average, in CD8+ T cells than in CD4+.

There are 16 residues in the CDR3. Per germline, CDR1 MNHNS and CDR2 SASEGT. The V segment lost 3 bases and the J segment 1 base; nucleotides outside the gene matches: 2. Sequencing was performed on CD4+ or CD8+ T cells sorted from blood, taken in a trial of the OX40 agonist ivuxolimab. The sequence came from an adult with an advanced solid tumor such as melanoma, head and neck, liver or kidney cancer. This chain links TRBV6-1 with TRBJ1-5; 11 bases are a match to TRBD1. The CDR3 DNA is TGTGCCAGCAGTGAGGGGACAGGGGGGAGCAATCAGCCCCAGCATTTT. Its translation is CASSEGTGGSNQPQHF.